The 8 T cell receptor beta chains in this list originate from one sample, sequenced in a study of OX40 agonist ivuxolimab in advanced cancers. Profiling relied on immunoSEQ multiplex PCR, and the TCRdb table lists in-frame clones only, not all of them. The repertoire has more than 50,000 clones, about 80% of them found once; the top ten carry roughly 4%. The sample consisted of CD4+ or CD8+ T cells sorted from blood, taken in a trial of the OX40 agonist ivuxolimab. Every receptor here comes from an adult with an advanced solid tumor such as melanoma, head and neck, liver or kidney cancer.

The chain joins TRBV27 to TRBJ2-1, with 7 bases lining up with TRBD1. This CDR3 spans 16 amino acids. From germline, CDR1 is MNHEY and CDR2 SMNVEV (reference sequence). Trimming cost V 2 bases and J 9 bases; bases outside gene matches: 13. The CDR3 DNA is TGTGCCAGCAGTTTACCGACAGGGAATGGGTTGGGTGAGCAGTTCTTC. This translates into CASSLPTGNGLGEQFF.

The genes are TRBV27 and TRBJ1-2, with D perhaps TRBD1 (5 bases). This CDR3 is 13 amino acids long. V shed 3 bases and J shed 8 bases, with 13 bases lying between them. Germline assignment: CDR1 MNHEY and CDR2 SMNVEV (reference sequence). This CDR3 is CASSLKGTRGYTF. CDR3 bases: TGTGCCAGCAGTTTGAAGGGGACGCGGGGCTACACCTTC.

The chain joins TRBV7-8 to TRBJ2-7; 12 nucleotides align to TRBD2. Germline V lookup: CDR1 SGHVS, CDR2 FQNEAQ. The CDR3 consists of 16 residues. V gave up 3 bases and J gave up 1 base; unmatched junction bases: 4. This CDR3 reads CASSFGGLAGSYEQYF. CDR3 in DNA: TGTGCCAGCAGCTTTGGCGGACTAGCGGGATCCTACGAGCAGTACTTC.

The rearrangement uses TRBV2 and TRBJ2-2; 7 bases are a match to TRBD1. Trimming took 5 bases from V and 6 from J; bases not matched to a gene: 6. There are 14 residues in the CDR3. CDR1 and CDR2 from the germline V gene are SNHLY and FYNNEI. CDR3 region: CASSFRQGSGELFF. The CDR3 nucleotides are TGTGCCAGCAGTTTCAGACAGGGTTCCGGGGAGCTGTTTTTT.

The CDR3 region has the DNA TGCAGCCTTAAGGACACCAACACTGAAGCTTTCTTT. This encodes CSLKDTNTEAFF. V and J are TRBV29-1 and TRBJ1-1, with D possibly being TRBD1 (5 bases). Between the trimmed V and J ends, which lost 8 bases and 2 bases, there was a span of 12 bases. Germline V gene lookup returns CDR1 SQVTM and CDR2 ANQGSEA. The CDR3 length is 12 residues.

With regard to this clone: One end of the junction does not line up with germline, which may come from a read error. The chain uses TRBV11-3 and TRBJ1-1; tentative D call: TRBD1 (5 bases). In germline, CDR1 is SGHNT, CDR2 YENEEA. This CDR3 is 13 amino acids long. DNA of the CDR3: TGTGCCAGCAGCTCCAAACCTCGACAGCCTCCTCTCTTT. This encodes CASSSKPRQPPLF.

The CDR3 region has the DNA TGTGCCAGCTCACCGGGGACTAGCGGGAGCACAGATACGCAGTATTTT. This gives the protein CASSPGTSGSTDTQYF. This sequence joins TRBV18 and TRBJ2-3; 12 bases line up with TRBD2. There are 16 residues in the CDR3. Per germline, CDR1 KGHSH and CDR2 LQKENI. V was clipped by 3 bases and J by 0 bases; unmatched bases: 1.

The sample holds a few counts of this clone. The chain joins TRBV5-1 to TRBJ2-1, with D perhaps being TRBD1 or TRBD2 (6 bases each). Germline V gene lookup returns CDR1 SGHRS and CDR2 YFSETQ. The CDR3 sequence is 14 residues long. The V end lost 4 bases, the J end lost 3 bases, and 11 bases lay between the germline ends. This chain's CDR3 is CASSEGGLYNEQFF. CDR3 DNA: TGCGCCAGCAGCGAGGGGGGCCTCTACAATGAGCAGTTCTTC.